This T cell receptor beta chain was sequenced during a study of blood T cell repertoires in COVID-19. Study overall: Samples came from the United States, Italy and Spain, spanning acute and convalescent COVID-19. In each case, the material was cDNA or gDNA derived from T cells, B-cell-depleted T cells, or PBMCs.

Methods used by the authors: Amplification of reference gene primers was used by the study to estimate nucleated cell counts. Only in-frame clones appear in the TCRdb table, and some are missing; sequencing was by immunoSEQ multiplex PCR. Clonal size and the V and J genes are those of that table, whereas D and trimming came from the DNA. The repertoire has about 120,000 clones, around 89% of them found once; the top ten carry about a fifth. This CDR3 has 17 residues. Germline values: CDR1 LNHDA, CDR2 SQIVND (reference sequence). V was clipped by 0 bases and J by 3 bases; unmatched bases: 9. The receptor's source is a human donor with acute or convalescent COVID-19. The donor label of this sample is uncertain. The specimen sequenced was peripheral blood. The chain is built from TRBV19 and TRBJ1-2, with 8 positions matching TRBD1. The CDR3 sequence is CASSIDLVGQGDYGYTF. The CDR3 bases are TGTGCCAGTAGTATAGATCTGGTCGGACAGGGAGACTATGGCTACACCTTC.